These 26 T cell receptor beta chains were sequenced from one sample in a study of blood T cell repertoires in COVID-19. Sequencing was performed with immunoSEQ multiplex PCR; in TCRdb, only in-frame clones are kept and a portion is missing. The data show 85,000 to 120,000 clones, 84% seen once. Sequencing used peripheral blood. The receptors shown here come from a man in his forties or fifties with active or convalescent COVID-19.

This sequence joins TRBV6-6 and TRBJ1-4; D perhaps matches TRBD1 (6 bases). The CDR3 loop spans 14 amino acids. The germline V and J ends were trimmed by 5 bases and 4 bases, with 11 bases remaining between them. Germline V gives CDR1 MNHNY, CDR2 SVGAGI (reference sequence). Here the CDR3 DNA reads TGTGCCAGCAGTCGACAGGACAGTAATGAAAAACTGTTTTTT. Its translation is CASSRQDSNEKLFF.

V is TRBV5-1 and J is TRBJ1-4, with TRBD1 as a possible D gene (5 bases). V was clipped by 5 bases and J by 7 bases, with 12 bases between them. Germline V CDR1 and CDR2: SGHRS, YFSETQ. The CDR3 has 13 amino acids. CDR3 nucleotide sequence: TGCGCCAGCAGTGGTGCCGGGGGTGAAAAACTGTTTTTT. Amino acid sequence: CASSGAGGEKLFF.

This chain joins TRBV6-5 and TRBJ2-7, with D possibly matching TRBD1 (5 bases). The CDR3 contains 14 residues. CDR1 MNHEY and CDR2 SVGAGI come from the germline V gene. V lost 5 bases and J 4 bases, leaving 15 bases between the germline ends. CDR3 nucleotide sequence: TGTGCCAGCAGTCCCAGAACAGGAAATTACGAGCAGTACTTC. This translates into CASSPRTGNYEQYF.

The rearrangement joins TRBV27 to TRBJ1-1, with 8 nucleotides matching TRBD1. Germline CDR1 MNHEY, CDR2 SMNVEV (reference sequence). After removal of 5 bases from V and 4 bases from J, the junction contained 12 bases not matched to a gene. CDR3 length equals 16 residues. The CDR3 sequence is CASSPPDRGVRTEAFF. CDR3 nucleotides: TGTGCCAGCAGTCCCCCCGACAGGGGAGTTCGCACTGAAGCTTTCTTT.

In DNA form, the CDR3 reads TGTGCCAGCAGCTCCACGGTAGGGGGTCCGGAGCAGTTCTTC. Its protein is CASSSTVGGPEQFF. The chain uses TRBV7-3 and TRBJ2-1; a possible D gene is TRBD1 (6 bases). The CDR3 has 14 amino acids. Per the germline V gene, CDR1 is SGHTA and CDR2 is FQGTGA. Trimming pared 4 bases from V and 10 bases from J, leaving 17 bases between. Combining the CDR3 with reference TRBV7-3 and TRBJ2-1 gives the whole variable domain GAGVSQTPSNKVTEKGKYVELRCDPISGHTALYWYRQSLGQGPEFLIYFQGTGAADDSGLPNDRFFAVRPEGSVSTLKIQRTERGDSAVYLCASSSTVGGPEQFFGPGTRLTVL.

This clone showed up just once. V gene TRBV5-6 combines with J gene TRBJ1-1; a weak D match, TRBD1 (6 bases). Germline V gives CDR1 SGHDT, CDR2 YYEEEE. The CDR3 runs to 13 residues. V was shortened by 3 bases and J by 2 bases, with 8 bases between the two germline ends. CDR3 loop: CASSWTVNTEAFF. CDR3 bases: TGTGCCAGCAGCTGGACAGTCAACACTGAAGCTTTCTTT.

Comments on this clone: Different DNA sequences within this sample yield the same CDR3. The chain couples TRBV6-1 to TRBJ1-1; unclear D gene. Deletions cut 1 base from V and 4 bases from J, with 7 bases between. The CDR3 consists of 13 residues. CDR1 is MNHNS, CDR2 SASEGT, per germline. CDR3 loop: CASSEGGVTEAFF. The DNA for the CDR3 is TGTGCCAGCAGTGAAGGAGGAGTCACTGAAGCTTTCTTT.

The gene calls are TRBV5-1 and TRBJ1-5; D gene uncertain. Germline values: CDR1 SGHRS, CDR2 YFSETQ. V was cut by 6 bases and J by 6 bases, with 7 bases left in between. The CDR3 is made up of 11 amino acids. Here the CDR3 reads CASNSFQPQHF. The DNA of the CDR3 is TGCGCCAGCAACTCTTTTCAGCCCCAGCATTTT.

J is TRBJ2-7 and V is TRBV6-5; a weak D match, TRBD1 (5 bases). Germline assignment: CDR1 MNHEY and CDR2 SVGAGI. The CDR3 sequence is 14 residues long. Trimming cost V 0 bases and J 6 bases, with 12 bases left between them. The CDR3 DNA reads TGTGCCAGCAGTTACTCCGACAAAAGGGGCGAGCAGTACTTC. It encodes CASSYSDKRGEQYF.

This chain joins TRBV10-3 and TRBJ1-3, with 8 bases identical to TRBD1. The CDR3 spans 15 residues. Germline loops: CDR1 ENHRY, CDR2 SYGVKD. Trimming removed 8 bases from V and 4 bases from J; junction bases left unmatched: 10. CDR3 DNA sequence: TGTGCCATCGGTCGGCAGGGGGCATCAGGAAACACCATATATTTT. This sequence encodes CAIGRQGASGNTIYF.

This clone appeared a single time. The rearrangement links TRBV7-9 to TRBJ1-1, with TRBD1 matching over 7 bases. Trimming at V came to 4 bases and at J to 2 bases, leaving 7 bases not matched to a gene. The CDR3 runs 15 residues. CDR1 is SEHNR, CDR2 FQNEAQ, per germline (reference sequence). The CDR3 coding sequence is TGTGCCAGCAGCTCCCAGGGACAGCTAAACACTGAAGCTTTCTTT. It specifies CASSSQGQLNTEAFF.

V gene TRBV6-5 combines with J gene TRBJ1-1; D is unresolved. Germline V CDR1 and CDR2: MNHEY, SVGAGI. The CDR3 has 13 residues. V was shortened by 8 bases and J by 5 bases, with 15 bases between the two germline ends. The CDR3 region has the DNA TGTGCCAGCTCCGGAGGCGGGAGAACTGAAGCTTTCTTT. Translating it yields CASSGGGRTEAFF.

V usage is TRBV30 and J usage is TRBJ1-2; D perhaps matches TRBD1 (6 bases). The CDR3 loop spans 14 amino acids. V was trimmed by 1 base and J by 8 bases, leaving 17 bases between them. Germline V CDR1 and CDR2: GTSNPN, SVGIG (reference sequence). In DNA, the CDR3 is TGTGCCTGGAGTGATGGGCTGACAGGTGGGGGCTACACCTTC. It specifies CAWSDGLTGGGYTF.

The rearrangement joins TRBV6-5 to TRBJ1-1; 7 positions match TRBD1. Looked up from germline, CDR1 is MNHEY and CDR2 is SVGAGI. The V gene end was trimmed by 8 bases and the J gene end by 3 bases; junction bases not matched to a gene: 12. CDR3 length: 15 amino acids. The CDR3 reads CASSARTGVDTEAFF. In DNA, the CDR3 is TGTGCCAGCTCCGCTCGGACAGGAGTGGACACTGAAGCTTTCTTT.

This chain joins TRBV6-5 and TRBJ1-1; no firm D call. V lost 0 bases to trimming and J lost 4 bases, with 6 bases between them. Germline-derived CDR1 and CDR2 are MNHEY and SVGAGI. The CDR3 covers 13 residues. CDR3 in DNA: TGTGCCAGCAGTTACTCGACGGGCACTGAAGCTTTCTTT. Amino acids: CASSYSTGTEAFF.

V and J are TRBV29-1 and TRBJ1-2; unclear D gene. Between the trimmed V and J ends, which lost 0 bases and 2 bases, there was a span of 4 bases. The CDR3 consists of 12 residues. The germline V gene encodes CDR1 SQVTM and CDR2 ANQGSEA. The chain's CDR3 is CSVEDRNYGYTF. CDR3 nucleotides: TGCAGCGTTGAAGACAGAAACTATGGCTACACCTTC.

V and J are TRBV6-1 and TRBJ2-7, with TRBD2 as a possible D gene (5 bases). Germline CDR1 and CDR2: MNHNS and SASEGT. This CDR3 has 12 amino acids. The V end lost 2 bases, the J end lost 6 bases, and 8 bases lay between the germline ends. The CDR3 protein is CASSERGSEQYF. In DNA form, the CDR3 reads TGTGCCAGCAGTGAACGAGGGAGCGAGCAGTACTTC.

The chain uses TRBV24-1 and TRBJ1-5; 8 nucleotides align to TRBD1. The CDR3 totals 15 residues. Germline V gene data show CDR1 as KGHDR and CDR2 as SFDVKD. V shed 4 bases and J 7 bases; nucleotides not matched to a gene: 8. CDR3 amino acids: CATSDGGQARQPQHF. CDR3 DNA: TGTGCCACCAGTGACGGGGGACAGGCTCGGCAGCCCCAGCATTTT.

This clone turned up a few times. The chain recombines TRBV4-1 with TRBJ2-3, with D maybe TRBD2 (5 bases). V was trimmed by 0 bases and J by 9 bases, leaving 7 bases between them. The germline V gene has CDR1 MGHRA and CDR2 YSYEKL. CDR3 size: 12 residues. CDR3 sequence (DNA): TGCGCCAGCAGCCAAGAACTAGGGACGCAGTATTTT. Residues: CASSQELGTQYF.

Remarks on this clone: Other DNA sequences in the sample encode the same CDR3. V and J are TRBV11-2 and TRBJ1-4; D unresolved. Trimming removed 1 base at V and 8 bases at J, with 11 bases between. Per germline, CDR1 SGHAT and CDR2 FQNNGV. The CDR3 has 14 residues. This chain's CDR3 is CASSLVAGSEKLFF. The CDR3 DNA sequence: TGTGCCAGCAGCTTAGTTGCGGGGAGCGAAAAACTGTTTTTT.

This clone has a handful of counts. The chain carries TRBV7-2 and TRBJ1-5; 8 bases are a match to TRBD1. V lost 5 bases and J lost 4; bases outside the gene matches: 4. The CDR3 extends over 14 amino acids. Germline CDR1 SGHTA, CDR2 FQGNSA. The CDR3, as DNA: TGTGCCAGCAGCACAGGGGGTCTAAATCAGCCCCAGCATTTT. It codes for CASSTGGLNQPQHF.

This clone was counted once. The gene calls are TRBV27 and TRBJ1-5; 8 bases agree with TRBD1. CDR3 size: 14 residues. Germline V gene sequence: CDR1 MNHEY, CDR2 SMNVEV (reference sequence). The J segment lost 6 bases and the V segment lost 6 bases, leaving 7 bases of the junction unmatched. The CDR3 sequence: CASRQGVFSQPQHF. In DNA form, the CDR3 reads TGTGCCAGCAGACAGGGGGTCTTCAGTCAGCCCCAGCATTTT.

DNA for the CDR3: TGTGCCACCAGCAGAGATTTGACAGGCTCTTACTATGGCTACACCTTC. Its protein is CATSRDLTGSYYGYTF. This chain connects TRBV15 to TRBJ1-2, with D perhaps matching TRBD1 (6 bases). V shed 0 bases and J shed 3 bases, with 14 bases lying between them. This CDR3 comprises 16 residues. Germline values: CDR1 LNHNV, CDR2 YYDKDF (reference sequence).

The chain carries TRBV9 and TRBJ1-2; possibly TRBD1 for D (6 bases). V lost 0 bases, J lost 8 bases, and 14 bases lay in between. The CDR3 runs 14 residues. The germline gives CDR1 SGDLS, CDR2 YYNGEE. This CDR3 is CASSVASGGLGYTF. The CDR3 DNA follows: TGTGCCAGCAGCGTAGCTTCCGGGGGGCTCGGCTACACCTTC. Full variable domain (rest looked up from reference TRBV9 and TRBJ1-2): DSGVTQTPKHLITATGQRVTLRCSPRSGDLSVYWYQQSLDQGLQFLIQYYNGEERAKGNILERFSAQQFPDLHSELNLSSLELGDSALYFCASSVASGGLGYTFGSGTRLTVV.

The genes are TRBV6-5 and TRBJ1-2; D may be TRBD1 (6 bases). Trimming cost V 6 bases and J 2 bases, with 10 bases left between them. The CDR3 contains 13 residues. Germline lookup yields CDR1 MNHEY and CDR2 SVGAGI. The CDR3 reads CASSLDRNYGYTF. CDR3 DNA: TGTGCCAGCAGCTTGGACAGAAACTATGGCTACACCTTC.

This chain joins TRBV18 and TRBJ2-2; possibly TRBD2 for D (6 bases). The CDR3 spans 14 residues. Trimming took 6 bases from V and 1 from J, leaving 9 bases between them. Per the germline V gene, CDR1 is KGHSH and CDR2 is LQKENI. The CDR3 sequence is CASSEGLNTGELFF. CDR3 nucleotides: TGTGCCAGCTCGGAGGGCCTGAACACCGGGGAGCTGTTTTTT.